A single sample is the source of the 8 T cell receptor beta chains below, sequenced in a study of OX40 agonist ivuxolimab in advanced cancers. Profiled with immunoSEQ multiplex PCR; TCRdb holds only in-frame clones, not every one. The top ten hold under 1.2% of the sample, which has 63,000 or so clones, roughly 80% seen once. The source material was CD4+ or CD8+ T cells sorted from blood, sampled in a trial of the OX40 agonist ivuxolimab. These receptors were collected from an adult with an advanced solid tumor such as melanoma, head and neck, liver or kidney cancer.

This chain links TRBV29-1 with TRBJ2-2; D is possibly TRBD2 (5 bases). CDR1 is SQVTM and CDR2 is ANQGSEA in the germline V gene. V was trimmed by 5 bases and J by 6 bases, leaving 10 bases between them. The CDR3 covers 12 residues. Here the CDR3 reads CSVQHGAGELFF. For the CDR3, the DNA is TGCAGCGTTCAACACGGGGCCGGGGAGCTGTTTTTT.

The chain uses TRBV7-9 and TRBJ1-5; tentative D call: TRBD1 (6 bases). The CDR3 sequence is 15 residues long. The ends were cut back, 5 bases at V and 5 bases at J, with 16 bases in the middle. The germline V gene encodes CDR1 SEHNR and CDR2 FQNEAQ (reference sequence). The DNA of the CDR3 is TGTGCCAGCAGCAAAACAGGGAAGGGCGATCAGCCCCAGCATTTT. It specifies CASSKTGKGDQPQHF.

Regarding this clone: The sample contains more than one DNA sequence encoding this CDR3. The V and J genes are TRBV19 and TRBJ2-7, with 13 bases identical to TRBD2. Trimming cost V 3 bases and J 1 base; bases outside gene matches: 3. The CDR3 loop spans 16 amino acids. CDR1 and CDR2 (germline): LNHDA, SQIVND (reference sequence). The CDR3 DNA sequence: TGTGCCAGTAGTATCCTGACTAGCGGGGGGTCCTACGAGCAGTACTTC. Amino acid sequence: CASSILTSGGSYEQYF.

The J gene is TRBJ2-4, the V gene TRBV5-1, with D perhaps assigned TRBD1 or TRBD2 (6 bases each). Trimming removed 3 bases from V and 8 bases from J, with 21 bases in between. The CDR3 totals 16 residues. The V gene's germline CDR1 is SGHRS and CDR2 YFSETQ. The CDR3 nucleotides read TGCGCCAGCAGCTCCGGCCGAGGGGGGTTGGGAGACATTCAGTACTTC. Protein: CASSSGRGGLGDIQYF.

This chain joins TRBV6-1 and TRBJ2-7; a possible D gene is TRBD2 (5 bases). Trimming pared 1 base from V and 2 bases from J, leaving 15 bases between. Germline assignment: CDR1 MNHNS and CDR2 SASEGT. The CDR3 spans 16 residues. This chain's CDR3 is CASSEGVRVAPYEQYF. The DNA of the CDR3 is TGTGCCAGCAGTGAAGGCGTGAGGGTCGCTCCCTACGAGCAGTACTTC.

The chain links TRBV19 to TRBJ1-5; D may be TRBD1 (6 bases). Germline V gene data show CDR1 as LNHDA and CDR2 as SQIVND (reference sequence). The ends were cut back, 7 bases at V and 5 bases at J, with 15 bases in the middle. The CDR3 contains 14 residues. DNA for the CDR3: TGTGCCAGTACCGTGGGACAAGGTGATCAGCCCCAGCATTTT. As protein: CASTVGQGDQPQHF.

The chain combines TRBV6-5 with TRBJ1-4; D not certain. V was shortened by 9 bases and J by 0 bases, with 5 bases between the two germline ends. The length of the CDR3 is 12 residues. Germline assignment: CDR1 MNHEY and CDR2 SVGAGI. CDR3: CASSTTNEKLFF. CDR3 DNA: TGTGCCAGTTCTACAACTAATGAAAAACTGTTTTTT.

In nucleotides, the CDR3 is TGTGCCAGTAGTCCAACCGCCGGGGGCGCACTGGGCTACACCTTC. Encoded protein: CASSPTAGGALGYTF. The chain links TRBV19 to TRBJ1-2, with a weak D call TRBD1 (6 bases). This CDR3 is 15 amino acids long. CDR1 and CDR2 from the germline V gene are LNHDA and SQIVND (reference sequence). Trimming stripped 5 bases from V and 8 bases from J, with 21 bases between.